The entry below gives a single T cell receptor beta chain sequence along with its context. Its cognate antigen is unknown. The sample is drawn from a study of cytotoxic CD8 clonotypes in ibrutinib-treated CLL. The wider study: The taking of response samples occurred after a median about eleven months of treatment, with a range of 6 to 36.

In germline, CDR1 is SGHRS, CDR2 YFSETQ. The ends were cut back, 0 bases at V and 3 bases at J, with 12 bases in the middle. The CDR3 length is 15 residues. This table comes from immunoSEQ multiplex PCR, and its TCRdb copy is limited to in-frame clones, with some not included. Among some 200,000 clones, over 65% were seen once, and the ten largest hold approximately 6.3%. Study-wide points: Sampling time points were not equivalent between sustained-remission and progressing patients. Private clonotypes, not public ones, expanded at ibrutinib response.

The receptor was derived from a human donor with chronic lymphocytic leukemia. The material was PBMCs, obtained after 12 months of ibrutinib treatment. This chain uses TRBV5-1 with TRBJ1-1; D ambiguous. The DNA for the CDR3 is TGCGCCAGCAGCTTGGGGGCAGGCGCGGACACTGAAGCTTTCTTT. Residues: CASSLGAGADTEAFF.